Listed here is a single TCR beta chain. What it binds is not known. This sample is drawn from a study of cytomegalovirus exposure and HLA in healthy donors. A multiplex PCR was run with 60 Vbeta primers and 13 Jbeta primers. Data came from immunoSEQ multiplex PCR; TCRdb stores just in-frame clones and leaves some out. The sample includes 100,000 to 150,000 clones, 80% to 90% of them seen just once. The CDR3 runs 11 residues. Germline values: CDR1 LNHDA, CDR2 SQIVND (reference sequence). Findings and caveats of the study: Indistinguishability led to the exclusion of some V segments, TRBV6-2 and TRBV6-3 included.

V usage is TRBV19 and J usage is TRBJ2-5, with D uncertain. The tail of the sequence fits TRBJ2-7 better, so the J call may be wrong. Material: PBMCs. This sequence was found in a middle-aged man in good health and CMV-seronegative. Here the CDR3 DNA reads TGTGCCAGTAGTCATGCCTACGAGCAGTACTTC. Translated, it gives CASSHAYEQYF.